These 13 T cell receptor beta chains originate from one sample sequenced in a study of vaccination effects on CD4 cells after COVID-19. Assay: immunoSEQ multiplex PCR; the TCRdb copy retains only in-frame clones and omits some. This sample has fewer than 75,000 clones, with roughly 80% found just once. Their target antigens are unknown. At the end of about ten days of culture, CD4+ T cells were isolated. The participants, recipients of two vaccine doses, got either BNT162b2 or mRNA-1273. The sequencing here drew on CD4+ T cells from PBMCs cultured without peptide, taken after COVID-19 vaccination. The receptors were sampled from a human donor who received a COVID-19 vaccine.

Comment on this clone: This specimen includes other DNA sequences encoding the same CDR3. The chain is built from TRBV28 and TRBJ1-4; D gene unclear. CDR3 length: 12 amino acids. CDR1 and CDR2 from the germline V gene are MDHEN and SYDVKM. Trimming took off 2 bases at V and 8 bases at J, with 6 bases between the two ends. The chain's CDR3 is CASSLRNEKLFF. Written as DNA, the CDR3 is TGTGCCAGCAGTTTACGTAACGAAAAACTGTTTTTT.

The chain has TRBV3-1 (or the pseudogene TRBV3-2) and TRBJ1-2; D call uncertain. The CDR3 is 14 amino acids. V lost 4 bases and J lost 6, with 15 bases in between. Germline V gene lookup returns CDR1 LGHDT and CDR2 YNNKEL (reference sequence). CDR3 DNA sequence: TGTGCCAGCAGCCCACTGAGGAAATTCCATGGCTACACCTTC. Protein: CASSPLRKFHGYTF.

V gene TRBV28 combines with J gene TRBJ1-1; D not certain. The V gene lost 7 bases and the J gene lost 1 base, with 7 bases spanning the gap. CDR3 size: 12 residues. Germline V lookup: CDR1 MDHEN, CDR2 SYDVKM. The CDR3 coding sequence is TGTGCCAGCACGGAGGGGAACACTGAAGCTTTCTTT. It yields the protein CASTEGNTEAFF.

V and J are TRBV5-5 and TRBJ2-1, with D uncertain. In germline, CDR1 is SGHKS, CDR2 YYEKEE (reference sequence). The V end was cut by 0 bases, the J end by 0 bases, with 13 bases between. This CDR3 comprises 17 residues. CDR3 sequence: CASSLAPTLSSYNEQFF. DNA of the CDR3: TGTGCCAGCAGCTTGGCCCCGACCCTGAGCTCCTACAATGAGCAGTTCTTC.

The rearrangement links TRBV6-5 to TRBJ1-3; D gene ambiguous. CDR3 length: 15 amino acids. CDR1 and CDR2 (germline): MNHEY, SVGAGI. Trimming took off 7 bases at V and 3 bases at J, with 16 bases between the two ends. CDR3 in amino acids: CASIRTYVDGNTIYF. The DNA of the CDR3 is TGTGCCAGCATAAGAACGTACGTGGATGGAAACACCATATATTTT.

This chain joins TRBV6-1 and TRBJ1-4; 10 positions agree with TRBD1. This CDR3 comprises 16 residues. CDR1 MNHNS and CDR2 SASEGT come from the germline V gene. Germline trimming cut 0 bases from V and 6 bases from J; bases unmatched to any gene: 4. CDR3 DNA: TGTGCCAGCAGTGAAGCGCACGGGACAGGGGATGAAAAACTGTTTTTT. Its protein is CASSEAHGTGDEKLFF.

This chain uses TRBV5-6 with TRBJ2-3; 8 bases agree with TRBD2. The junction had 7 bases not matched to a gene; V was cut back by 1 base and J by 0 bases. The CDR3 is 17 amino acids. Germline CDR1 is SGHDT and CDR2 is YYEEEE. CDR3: CASSLFGERGSTDTQYF. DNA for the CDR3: TGTGCCAGCAGCTTGTTCGGAGAGCGGGGGAGCACAGATACGCAGTATTTT.

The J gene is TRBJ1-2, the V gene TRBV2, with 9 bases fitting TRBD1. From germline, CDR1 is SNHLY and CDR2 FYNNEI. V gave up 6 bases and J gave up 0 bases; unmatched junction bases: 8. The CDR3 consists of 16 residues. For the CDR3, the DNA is TGTGCCAGCAGGCCGGGACAGGGAAGGACTAACTATGGCTACACCTTC. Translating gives CASRPGQGRTNYGYTF.

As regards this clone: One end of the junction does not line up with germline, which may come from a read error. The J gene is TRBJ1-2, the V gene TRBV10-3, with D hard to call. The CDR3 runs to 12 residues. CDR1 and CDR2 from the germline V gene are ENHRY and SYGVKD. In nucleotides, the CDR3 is TGTGCCATCAGTGAGTCGATTTCTGTGGGCAACTTC. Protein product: CAISESISVGNF.

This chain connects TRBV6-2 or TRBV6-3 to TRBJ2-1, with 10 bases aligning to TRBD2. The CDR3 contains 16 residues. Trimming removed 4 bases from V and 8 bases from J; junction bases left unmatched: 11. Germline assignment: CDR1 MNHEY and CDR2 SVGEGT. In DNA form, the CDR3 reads TGTGCCAGCAGTTTCTTAGAGCGGGGGGGCTGGCATGAGCAGTTCTTC. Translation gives CASSFLERGGWHEQFF.

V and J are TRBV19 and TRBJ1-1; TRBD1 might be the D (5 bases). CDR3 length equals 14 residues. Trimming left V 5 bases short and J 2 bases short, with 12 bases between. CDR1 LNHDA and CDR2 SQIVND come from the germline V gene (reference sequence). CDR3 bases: TGTGCCAGTAGTCCGCGAGGGGCCAACACTGAAGCTTTCTTT. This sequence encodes CASSPRGANTEAFF.

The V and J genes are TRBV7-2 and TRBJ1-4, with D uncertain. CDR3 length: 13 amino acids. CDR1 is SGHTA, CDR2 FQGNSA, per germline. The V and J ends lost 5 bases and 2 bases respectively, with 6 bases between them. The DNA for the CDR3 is TGTGCCAGCAGCCCTATGACTAATGAAAAACTGTTTTTT. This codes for CASSPMTNEKLFF.

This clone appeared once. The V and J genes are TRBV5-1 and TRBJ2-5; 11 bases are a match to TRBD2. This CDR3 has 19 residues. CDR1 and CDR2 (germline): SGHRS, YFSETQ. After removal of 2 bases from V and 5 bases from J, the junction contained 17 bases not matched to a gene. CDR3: CASSLIPKPFSGGAETQYF. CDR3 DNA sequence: TGCGCCAGCAGCTTAATTCCAAAACCCTTTAGCGGGGGGGCCGAGACCCAGTACTTC. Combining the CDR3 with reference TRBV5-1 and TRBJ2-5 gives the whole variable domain KAGVTQTPRYLIKTRGQQVTLSCSPISGHRSVSWYQQTPGQGLQFLFEYFSETQRNKGNFPGRFSGRQFSNSRSEMNVSTLELGDSALYLCASSLIPKPFSGGAETQYFGPGTRLLVL.